The T cell receptor (beta chain) under discussion was sequenced for a study of blood T cell repertoires in COVID-19. Study-level background: PBMCs, B-cell-depleted T cells, or T cells provided the cDNA or gDNA that made up the material.

Libraries were prepared by immunoSEQ multiplex PCR; TCRdb keeps only in-frame clonotypes and omits some of them. The sample has around 110,000 clones; about 91% are singletons. The germline gives CDR1 SGHRS, CDR2 YFSETQ. This CDR3 contains 14 residues. V lost 2 bases to trimming and J lost 2 bases; unmatched junction nucleotides: 4. The material sequenced was peripheral blood. This clonotype was sampled from a man aged 50-59 years with active or convalescent COVID-19. The rearrangement links TRBV5-1 to TRBJ2-7, with 7 bases aligning to TRBD2. CDR3 region: CASSLAGRPYEQYF. In DNA form, the CDR3 reads TGCGCCAGCAGCTTAGCGGGGAGACCCTACGAGCAGTACTTC.